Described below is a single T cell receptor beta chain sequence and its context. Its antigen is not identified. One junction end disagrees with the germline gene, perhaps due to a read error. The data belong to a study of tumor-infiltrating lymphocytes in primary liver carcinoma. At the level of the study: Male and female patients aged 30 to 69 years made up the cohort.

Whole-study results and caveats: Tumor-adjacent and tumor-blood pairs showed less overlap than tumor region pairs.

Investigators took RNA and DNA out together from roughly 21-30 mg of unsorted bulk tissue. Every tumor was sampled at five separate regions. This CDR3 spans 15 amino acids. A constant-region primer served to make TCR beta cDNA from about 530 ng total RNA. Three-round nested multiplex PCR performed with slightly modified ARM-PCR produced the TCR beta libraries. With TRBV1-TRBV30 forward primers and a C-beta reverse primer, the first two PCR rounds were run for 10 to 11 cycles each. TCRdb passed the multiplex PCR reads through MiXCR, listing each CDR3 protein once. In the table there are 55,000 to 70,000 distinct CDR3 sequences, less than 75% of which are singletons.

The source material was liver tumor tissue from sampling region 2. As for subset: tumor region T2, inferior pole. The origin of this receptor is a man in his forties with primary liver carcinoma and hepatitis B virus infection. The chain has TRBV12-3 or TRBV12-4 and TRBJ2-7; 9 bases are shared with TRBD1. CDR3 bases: TGTGACAGCAGTTTTGGGACAGGGAAGATCTACAAGCAGTACTTC. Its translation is CDSSFGTGKIYKQYF.